Below are 10 T cell receptor beta chains sequenced from a single sample in a study of cytomegalovirus exposure and HLA in healthy donors. Primers included in the PCR were 60 Vbeta and 13 Jbeta primers. The repertoire was sequenced with immunoSEQ multiplex PCR; TCRdb's copy has only in-frame clones and lacks some. The sample yields 110,000 or so clones, around 70% seen once. The sequenced sample consisted of PBMCs. The receptors shown here come from a middle-aged woman in good health and CMV-seropositive.

The chain links TRBV7-8 to TRBJ2-5; possible D gene TRBD2, 5 bases. Trimming left V 3 bases short and J 2 bases short, with 10 bases between. This CDR3 spans 14 amino acids. Germline CDR1 reads SGHVS; CDR2 reads FQNEAQ. CDR3 region: CASSFGVLQETQYF. The CDR3 coding sequence is TGTGCCAGCAGCTTCGGGGTTCTTCAAGAGACCCAGTACTTC.

The chain combines TRBV5-6 with TRBJ2-7; TRBD2 agrees at 10 bases. Trimming took 4 bases from V and 0 from J; bases not matched to a gene: 4. The CDR3 length is 15 residues. Germline V gives CDR1 SGHDT, CDR2 YYEEEE. In nucleotides, the CDR3 is TGTGCCAGCAGCCCGGCTAGCGGGAGCTCCTACGAGCAGTACTTC. Translation gives CASSPASGSSYEQYF.

The rearrangement links TRBV7-9 to TRBJ1-1; D possibly corresponds to TRBD1 (5 bases). With 1 base removed from V and 8 bases from J, the gap between germline ends came to 17 bases. Germline CDR1 reads SEHNR; CDR2 reads FQNEAQ (reference sequence). The CDR3 consists of 15 residues. The CDR3 here is CASSLVGVGVAEAFF. The CDR3 DNA reads as TGTGCCAGCAGCTTAGTAGGGGTTGGGGTTGCGGAAGCTTTCTTT. Combining the CDR3 with reference TRBV7-9 and TRBJ1-1 gives the whole variable domain DTGVSQNPRHKITKRGQNVTFRCDPISEHNRLYWYRQTLGQGPEFLTYFQNEAQLEKSRLLSDRFSAERPKGSFSTLEIQRTEQGDSAMYLCASSLVGVGVAEAFFGQGTRLTVV.

The J gene is TRBJ1-3, the V gene TRBV11-3; D ambiguous. In germline, CDR1 is SGHNT, CDR2 YENEEA. The CDR3 extends over 14 amino acids. Trimming stripped 2 bases from V and 5 bases from J, with 10 bases between. The CDR3 DNA is TGTGCCAGCAGCTTATCCCCCTTTCGAAACACCATATATTTT. This gives the protein CASSLSPFRNTIYF.

This chain connects TRBV15 to TRBJ2-1; 15 nucleotides match TRBD2. The junction had 5 bases not matched to a gene; V was cut back by 0 bases and J by 8 bases. Per the germline V gene, CDR1 is LNHNV and CDR2 is YYDKDF (reference sequence). The CDR3 contains 17 residues. The CDR3 DNA follows: TGTGCCACCAGCAGAGATCCCGGGACTAGCGGGAGGCATGAGCAGTTCTTC. It is translated as CATSRDPGTSGRHEQFF.

The chain employs TRBV12-5 and TRBJ2-5, with TRBD2 as a possible D gene (7 bases). CDR1 LGHNT and CDR2 FRNRAP come from the germline V gene. V was clipped by 7 bases and J by 5 bases, with 14 bases between them. This CDR3 has 13 amino acids. The CDR3 region is CASARGAGETQYF. Written as DNA, the CDR3 is TGTGCTAGTGCCCGGGGGGCTGGGGAGACCCAGTACTTC.

The rearrangement uses TRBV4-1 and TRBJ2-3, with D perhaps matching TRBD2 (6 bases). CDR1 is MGHRA and CDR2 is YSYEKL in the germline V gene. The V and J ends lost 4 bases and 5 bases respectively, with 28 bases between them. The CDR3 totals 19 residues. CDR3 region: CASSRRSNAFGGLQDTQYF. CDR3 in DNA: TGCGCCAGCAGCCGTCGGTCCAACGCTTTCGGGGGTCTGCAAGATACGCAGTATTTT.

The V and J genes are TRBV5-6 and TRBJ2-7, with 7 bases matching TRBD2. CDR3 size: 16 residues. The germline V gene has CDR1 SGHDT and CDR2 YYEEEE. With V trimmed by 4 bases and J by 2 bases, 12 bases remained unmatched. The CDR3 here is CASSPPGSSGTYEQYF. CDR3 nucleotide sequence: TGTGCCAGCAGCCCCCCGGGGTCTAGCGGTACCTACGAGCAGTACTTC.

The chain carries TRBV7-2 and TRBJ2-3; TRBD2 matches 8 bases. Germline CDR1 reads SGHTA; CDR2 reads FQGNSA. Germline trimming cut 0 bases from V and 5 bases from J; bases unmatched to any gene: 4. CDR3 length: 15 amino acids. Written as DNA, the CDR3 is TGTGCCAGCAGCTTAGCTGGTCTAGCGGGAGATACGCAGTATTTT. It translates to CASSLAGLAGDTQYF. The full variable domain, rest sourced from reference TRBV7-2 and TRBJ2-3, is GAGVSQSPSNKVTEKGKDVELRCDPISGHTALYWYRQSLGQGLEFLIYFQGNSAPDKSGLPSDRFSAERTGGSVSTLTIQRTQQEDSAVYLCASSLAGLAGDTQYFGPGTRLTVL.

The chain has TRBV10-3 and TRBJ1-6; 7 bases are shared with TRBD1. The CDR3 is made up of 17 amino acids. Germline V lookup: CDR1 ENHRY, CDR2 SYGVKD. V shed 4 bases, J shed 6 bases, and the junction held 12 bases outside the gene matches. CDR3 in amino acids: CAISGGDSSNPNSPLHF. The DNA of the CDR3 is TGTGCCATCAGTGGGGGGGACAGTTCTAATCCTAATTCACCCCTCCACTTT.